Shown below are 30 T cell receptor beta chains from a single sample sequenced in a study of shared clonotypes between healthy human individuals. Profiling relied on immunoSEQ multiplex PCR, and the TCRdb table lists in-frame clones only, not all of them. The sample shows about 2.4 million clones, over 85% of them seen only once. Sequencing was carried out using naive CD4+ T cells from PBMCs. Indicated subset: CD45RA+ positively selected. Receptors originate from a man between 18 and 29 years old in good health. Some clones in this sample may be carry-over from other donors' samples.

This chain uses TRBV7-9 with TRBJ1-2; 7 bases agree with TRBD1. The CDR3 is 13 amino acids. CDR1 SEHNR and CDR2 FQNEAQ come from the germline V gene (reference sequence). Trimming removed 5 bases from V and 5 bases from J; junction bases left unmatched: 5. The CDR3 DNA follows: TGTGCCAGCAGCCCACAGGGGTGGTATGGCTACACCTTC. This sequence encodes CASSPQGWYGYTF.

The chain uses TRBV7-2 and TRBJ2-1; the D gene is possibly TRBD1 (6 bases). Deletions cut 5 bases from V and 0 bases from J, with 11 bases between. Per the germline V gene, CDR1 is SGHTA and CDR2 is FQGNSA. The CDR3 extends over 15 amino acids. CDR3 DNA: TGTGCCAGCAGCGCCGACAGGAACTCCTACAATGAGCAGTTCTTC. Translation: CASSADRNSYNEQFF. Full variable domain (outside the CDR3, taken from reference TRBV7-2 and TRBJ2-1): GAGVSQSPSNKVTEKGKDVELRCDPISGHTALYWYRQSLGQGLEFLIYFQGNSAPDKSGLPSDRFSAERTGGSVSTLTIQRTQQEDSAVYLCASSADRNSYNEQFFGPGTRLTVL.

CDR3 residues: CASSDQGLTGELFF. The CDR3, as DNA: TGTGCCAGCAGTGACCAGGGACTCACCGGGGAGCTGTTTTTT. V usage is TRBV6-4 and J usage is TRBJ2-2; a weak D match, TRBD2 (6 bases). V was pared by 2 bases and J by 4 bases, with 8 bases between. The CDR3 loop spans 14 amino acids. Germline CDR1 reads MRHNA; CDR2 reads SNTAGT.

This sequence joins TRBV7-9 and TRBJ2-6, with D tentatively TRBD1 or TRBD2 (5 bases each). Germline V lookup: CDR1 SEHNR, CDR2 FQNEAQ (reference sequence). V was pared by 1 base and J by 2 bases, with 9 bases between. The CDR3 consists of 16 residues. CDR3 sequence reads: CASSLGRGAGANVLTF. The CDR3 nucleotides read TGTGCCAGCAGCTTAGGGAGAGGGGCTGGGGCCAACGTCCTGACTTTC.

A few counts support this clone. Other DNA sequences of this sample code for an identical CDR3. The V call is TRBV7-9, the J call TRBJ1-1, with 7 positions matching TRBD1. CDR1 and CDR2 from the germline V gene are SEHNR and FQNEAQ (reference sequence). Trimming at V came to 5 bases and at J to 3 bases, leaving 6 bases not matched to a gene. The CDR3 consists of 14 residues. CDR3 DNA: TGTGCCAGCAGCCTCCTTCAGGGGGACACTGAAGCTTTCTTT. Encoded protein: CASSLLQGDTEAFF.

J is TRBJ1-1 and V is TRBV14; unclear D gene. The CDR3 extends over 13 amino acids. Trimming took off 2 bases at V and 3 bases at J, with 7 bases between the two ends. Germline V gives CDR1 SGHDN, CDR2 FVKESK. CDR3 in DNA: TGTGCCAGCAGCCAATCTCTTTACACTGAAGCTTTCTTT. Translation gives CASSQSLYTEAFF.

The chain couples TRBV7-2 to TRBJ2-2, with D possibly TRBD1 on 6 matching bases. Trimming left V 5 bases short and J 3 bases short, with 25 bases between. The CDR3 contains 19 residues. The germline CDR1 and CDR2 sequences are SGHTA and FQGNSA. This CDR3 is CASSLDRFRTLKYTGELFF. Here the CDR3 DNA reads TGTGCCAGCAGCCTCGACAGGTTTCGGACACTCAAATACACCGGGGAGCTGTTTTTT.

The CDR3 DNA reads TGCGCCAGCAGCCCCTGGGGTAGTTTAGCCAAAAACATTCAGTACTTC. As protein: CASSPWGSLAKNIQYF. V and J are TRBV4-1 and TRBJ2-4; D is uncertain. Trimming cost V 4 bases and J 0 bases, with 13 bases left between them. The CDR3 consists of 16 residues. Germline CDR1 reads MGHRA; CDR2 reads YSYEKL.

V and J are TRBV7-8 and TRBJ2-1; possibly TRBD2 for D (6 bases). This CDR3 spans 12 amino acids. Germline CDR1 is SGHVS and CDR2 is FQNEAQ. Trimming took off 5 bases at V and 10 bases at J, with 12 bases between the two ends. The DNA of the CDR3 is TGTGCCAGCAGCCCCCGGGGGTCAGAGCAGTTCTTC. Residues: CASSPRGSEQFF.

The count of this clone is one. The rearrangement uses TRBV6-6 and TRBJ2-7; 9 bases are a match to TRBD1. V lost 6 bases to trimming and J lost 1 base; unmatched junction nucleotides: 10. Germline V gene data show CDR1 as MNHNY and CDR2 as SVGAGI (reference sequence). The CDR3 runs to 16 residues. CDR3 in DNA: TGTGCCAGCAGCGCTGGACAGGGGCTCCGATCCTACGAGCAGTACTTC. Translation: CASSAGQGLRSYEQYF.

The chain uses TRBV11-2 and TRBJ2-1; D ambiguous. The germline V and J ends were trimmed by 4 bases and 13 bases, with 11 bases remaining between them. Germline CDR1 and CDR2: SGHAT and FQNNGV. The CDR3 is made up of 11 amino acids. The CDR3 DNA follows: TGTGCCAGCAGCTCGACCGCGACCCAGTTCTTC. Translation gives CASSSTATQFF.

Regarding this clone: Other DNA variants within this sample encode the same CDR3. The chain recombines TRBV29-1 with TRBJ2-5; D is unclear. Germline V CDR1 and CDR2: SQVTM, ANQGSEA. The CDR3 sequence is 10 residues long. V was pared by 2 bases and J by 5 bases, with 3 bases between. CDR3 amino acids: CSVETETQYF. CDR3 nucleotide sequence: TGCAGCGTTGAAACTGAGACCCAGTACTTC.

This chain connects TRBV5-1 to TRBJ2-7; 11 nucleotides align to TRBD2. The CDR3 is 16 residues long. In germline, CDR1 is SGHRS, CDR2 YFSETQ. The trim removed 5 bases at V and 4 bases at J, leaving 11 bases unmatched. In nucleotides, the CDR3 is TGCGCCAGCAGGCAAGACATAGCGGGAGGGTTGTACGAGCAGTACTTC. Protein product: CASRQDIAGGLYEQYF.

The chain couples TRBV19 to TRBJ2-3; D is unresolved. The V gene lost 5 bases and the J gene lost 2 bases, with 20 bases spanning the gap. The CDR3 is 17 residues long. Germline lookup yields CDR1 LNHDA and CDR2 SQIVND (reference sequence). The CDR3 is CASSPAWRGDPTDTQYF. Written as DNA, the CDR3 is TGTGCCAGTAGTCCCGCGTGGAGAGGCGACCCCACAGATACGCAGTATTTT.

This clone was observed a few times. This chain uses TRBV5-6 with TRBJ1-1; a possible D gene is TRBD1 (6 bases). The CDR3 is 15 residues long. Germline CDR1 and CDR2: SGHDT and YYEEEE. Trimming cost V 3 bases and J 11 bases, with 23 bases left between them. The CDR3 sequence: CASSWLTGGEAVAFF. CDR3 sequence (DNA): TGTGCCAGCAGCTGGTTGACAGGCGGGGAGGCGGTGGCTTTCTTT.

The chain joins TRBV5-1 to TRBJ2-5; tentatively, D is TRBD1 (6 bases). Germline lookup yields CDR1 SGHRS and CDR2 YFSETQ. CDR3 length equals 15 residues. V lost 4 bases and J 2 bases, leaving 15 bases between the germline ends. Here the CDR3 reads CASSLPQGHQETQYF. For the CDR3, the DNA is TGCGCCAGCAGCCTCCCACAGGGCCATCAAGAGACCCAGTACTTC.

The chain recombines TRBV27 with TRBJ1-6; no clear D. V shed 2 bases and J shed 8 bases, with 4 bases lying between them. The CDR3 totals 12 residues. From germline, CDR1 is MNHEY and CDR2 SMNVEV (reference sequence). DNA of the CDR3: TGTGCCAGCAGTTTACAGGATTCACCCCTCCACTTT. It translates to CASSLQDSPLHF.

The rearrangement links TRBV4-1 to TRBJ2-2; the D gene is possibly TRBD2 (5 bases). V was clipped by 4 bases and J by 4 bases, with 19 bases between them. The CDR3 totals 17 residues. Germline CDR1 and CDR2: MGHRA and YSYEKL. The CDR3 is CASSLRTAEETTGELFF. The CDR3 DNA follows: TGCGCCAGCAGCCTCCGGACTGCGGAGGAGACCACCGGGGAGCTGTTTTTT.

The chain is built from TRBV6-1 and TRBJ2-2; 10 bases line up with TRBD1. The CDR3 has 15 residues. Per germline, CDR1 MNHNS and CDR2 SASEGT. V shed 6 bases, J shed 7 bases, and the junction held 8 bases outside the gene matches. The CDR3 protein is CASRVGQGNIGELFF. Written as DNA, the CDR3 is TGTGCCAGCAGGGTGGGACAGGGGAATATCGGGGAGCTGTTTTTT.

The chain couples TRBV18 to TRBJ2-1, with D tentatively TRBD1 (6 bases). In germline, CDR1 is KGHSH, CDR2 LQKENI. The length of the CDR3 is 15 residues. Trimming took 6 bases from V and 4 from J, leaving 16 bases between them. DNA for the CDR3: TGTGCCAGCTCCCTATCGCAGGGGCATTACAATGAGCAGTTCTTC. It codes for CASSLSQGHYNEQFF.

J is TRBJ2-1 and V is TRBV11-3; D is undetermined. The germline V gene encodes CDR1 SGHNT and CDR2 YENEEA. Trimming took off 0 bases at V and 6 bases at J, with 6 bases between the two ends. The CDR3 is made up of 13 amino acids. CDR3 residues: CASSLDRFNEQFF. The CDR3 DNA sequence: TGTGCCAGCAGCTTAGATAGATTCAATGAGCAGTTCTTC.

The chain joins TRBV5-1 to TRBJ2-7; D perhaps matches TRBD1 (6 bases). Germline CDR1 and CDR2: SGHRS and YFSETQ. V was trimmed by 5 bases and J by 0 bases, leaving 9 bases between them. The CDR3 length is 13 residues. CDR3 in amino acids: CASRPGVSYEQYF. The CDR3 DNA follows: TGCGCCAGCAGACCAGGGGTCTCCTACGAGCAGTACTTC.

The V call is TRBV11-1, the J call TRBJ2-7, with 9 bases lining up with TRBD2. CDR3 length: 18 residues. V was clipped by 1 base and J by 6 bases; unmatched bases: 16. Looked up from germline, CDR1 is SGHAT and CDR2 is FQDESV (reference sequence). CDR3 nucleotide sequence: TGTGCCAGCAGCTTAGGTCAGAGGGCTAGCGGGATTCCGGCCGAGCAGTACTTC. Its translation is CASSLGQRASGIPAEQYF.

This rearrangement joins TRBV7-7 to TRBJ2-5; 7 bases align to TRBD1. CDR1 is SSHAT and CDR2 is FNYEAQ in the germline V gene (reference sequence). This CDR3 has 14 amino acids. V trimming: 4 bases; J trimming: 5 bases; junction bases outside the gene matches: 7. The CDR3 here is CASSSYRGGETQYF. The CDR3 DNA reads TGTGCCAGCAGCTCCTACAGGGGTGGGGAGACCCAGTACTTC.

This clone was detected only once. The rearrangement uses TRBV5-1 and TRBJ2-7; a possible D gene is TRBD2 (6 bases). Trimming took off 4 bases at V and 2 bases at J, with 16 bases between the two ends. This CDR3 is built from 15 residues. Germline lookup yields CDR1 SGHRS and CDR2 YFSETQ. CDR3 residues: CASSGGGSGPYEQYF. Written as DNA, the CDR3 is TGCGCCAGCAGCGGGGGTGGTAGCGGACCCTACGAGCAGTACTTC.

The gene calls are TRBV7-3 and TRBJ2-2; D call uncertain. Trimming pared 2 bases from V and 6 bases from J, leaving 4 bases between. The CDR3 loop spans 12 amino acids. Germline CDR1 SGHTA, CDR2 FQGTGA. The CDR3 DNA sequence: TGTGCCAGCAGCTTATTCGCCGGGGAGCTGTTTTTT. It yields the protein CASSLFAGELFF.

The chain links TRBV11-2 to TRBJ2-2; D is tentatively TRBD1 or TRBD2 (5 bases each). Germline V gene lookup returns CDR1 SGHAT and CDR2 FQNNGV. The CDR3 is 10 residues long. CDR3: CAQGAGELFF. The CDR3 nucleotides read TGTGCTCAGGGAGCCGGGGAGCTGTTTTTT.

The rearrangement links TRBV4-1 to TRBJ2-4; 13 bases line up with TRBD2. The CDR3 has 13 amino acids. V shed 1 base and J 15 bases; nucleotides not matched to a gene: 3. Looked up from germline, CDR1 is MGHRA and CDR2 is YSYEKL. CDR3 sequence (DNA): TGCGCCAGCAGCCAAGTCGGACTAGCGGGAGCGTACTTC. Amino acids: CASSQVGLAGAYF.

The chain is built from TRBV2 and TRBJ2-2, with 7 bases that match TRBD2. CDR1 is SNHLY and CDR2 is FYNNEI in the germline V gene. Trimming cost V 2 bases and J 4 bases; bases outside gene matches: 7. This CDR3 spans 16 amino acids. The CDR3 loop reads CASSELSGTGTGELFF. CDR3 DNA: TGTGCCAGCAGTGAACTGAGCGGGACGGGCACCGGGGAGCTGTTTTTT.

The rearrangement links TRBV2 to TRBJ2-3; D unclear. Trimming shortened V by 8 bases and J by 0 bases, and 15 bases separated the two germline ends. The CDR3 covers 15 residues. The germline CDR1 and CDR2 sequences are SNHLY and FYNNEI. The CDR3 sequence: CASLLLVPSTDTQYF. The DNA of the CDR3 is TGTGCCAGCCTCCTTCTAGTTCCCAGCACAGATACGCAGTATTTT.